A single sample is the source of the 20 T cell receptor beta chains below, sequenced in a study of PD-1 blockade in classical Hodgkin lymphoma. As to time point: cycle 4 day 1 (C4D1), after more than 5 weeks of nivolumab. Every patient relapsed after autologous stem cell transplantation, and brentuximab vedotin exposure varied. Only in-frame clones appear in the TCRdb table, and some are missing; sequencing was by immunoSEQ multiplex PCR. This table has tens of thousands of clones, about nine tenths appearing once. The source was peripheral blood mononuclear cells (PBMCs), collected before the fourth cycle of nivolumab. The receptor set was obtained from a human donor with classical Hodgkin lymphoma.

This clone was detected once. This CDR3 is also generated by other DNA sequences in the sample. The chain carries TRBV18 and TRBJ2-7; 7 bases map to TRBD2. Looked up from germline, CDR1 is KGHSH and CDR2 is LQKENI. Trimming cost V 3 bases and J 2 bases; bases outside gene matches: 1. The CDR3 extends over 13 amino acids. The CDR3 is CASSPAGAYEQYF. CDR3 coding DNA: TGTGCCAGCTCACCGGCGGGGGCCTACGAGCAGTACTTC.

The chain recombines TRBV6-5 with TRBJ2-7; D is perhaps TRBD1 or TRBD2 (5 bases each). This CDR3 has 13 amino acids. Germline lookup yields CDR1 MNHEY and CDR2 SVGAGI. Trimming cost V 4 bases and J 5 bases, with 12 bases left between them. As DNA, the CDR3 is TGTGCCAGCAGTTGGGGGACGATCAACGAGCAGTACTTC. Protein: CASSWGTINEQYF.

The chain joins TRBV30 to TRBJ1-5, with D perhaps matching TRBD1 (5 bases). Trimming shortened V by 1 base and J by 8 bases, and 9 bases separated the two germline ends. The CDR3 extends over 12 amino acids. Germline CDR1 and CDR2: GTSNPN and SVGIG (reference sequence). CDR3 coding DNA: TGTGCCTGGAGTGGAGGGGTTGAGCCCCAGCATTTT. It translates to CAWSGGVEPQHF. Drawing the rest from reference TRBV30 and TRBJ1-5, the complete variable domain is SQTIHQWPATLVQPVGSPLSLECTVEGTSNPNLYWYRQAAGRGLQLLFYSVGIGQISSEVPQNLSASRPQDRQFILSSKKLLLSDSGFYLCAWSGGVEPQHFGDGTRLSIL.

This chain connects TRBV7-9 to TRBJ1-5; D ambiguous. Trimming removed 5 bases from V and 0 bases from J, with 17 bases in between. In germline, CDR1 is SEHNR, CDR2 FQNEAQ (reference sequence). This CDR3 is built from 17 residues. The CDR3 region is CASSPSYDSYSNQPQHF. The CDR3 DNA is TGTGCCAGCAGCCCCAGTTACGATAGCTATAGCAATCAGCCCCAGCATTTT. The variable domain in full, completed from reference TRBV7-9 and TRBJ1-5, reads DTGVSQNPRHKITKRGQNVTFRCDPISEHNRLYWYRQTLGQGPEFLTYFQNEAQLEKSRLLSDRFSAERPKGSFSTLEIQRTEQGDSAMYLCASSPSYDSYSNQPQHFGDGTRLSIL.

The chain combines TRBV19 with TRBJ2-1, with D possibly called TRBD1 or TRBD2 (7 bases each). The CDR3 is made up of 14 amino acids. Germline V lookup: CDR1 LNHDA, CDR2 SQIVND (reference sequence). V lost 6 bases and J lost 4, with 13 bases in between. CDR3: CASRRGTAYNEQFF. In DNA form, the CDR3 reads TGTGCCAGTAGGCGGGGGACAGCGTACAATGAGCAGTTCTTC.

The chain carries TRBV30 and TRBJ2-1; D is unclear. From germline, CDR1 is GTSNPN and CDR2 SVGIG (reference sequence). The CDR3 sequence is 12 residues long. The CDR3 reads CAKSQLIDEQFF. DNA of the CDR3: TGTGCGAAGTCTCAGTTAATCGATGAGCAGTTCTTC.

The chain uses TRBV5-1 and TRBJ1-1, with no clear D. The CDR3 is 12 amino acids. The V end lost 0 bases, the J end lost 11 bases, and 11 bases lay between the germline ends. Germline CDR1 reads SGHRS; CDR2 reads YFSETQ. The CDR3 reads CASSLVGSDAFF. In DNA, the CDR3 is TGCGCCAGCAGCTTGGTAGGCTCCGATGCTTTCTTT.

The rearrangement joins TRBV6-1 to TRBJ1-5, with D hard to call. CDR1 is MNHNS, CDR2 SASEGT, per germline. The CDR3 loop spans 13 amino acids. V lost 4 bases, J lost 7 bases, and 11 bases lay in between. The CDR3 DNA sequence: TGTGCCAGCAGTGTAGAAGGTTCCCAGCCCCAGCATTTT. Its translation: CASSVEGSQPQHF.

The V gene is TRBV2, the J gene TRBJ2-3, with D perhaps TRBD2 (6 bases). The germline CDR1 and CDR2 sequences are SNHLY and FYNNEI. V lost 9 bases, J lost 2 bases, and 18 bases lay in between. The CDR3 loop spans 15 amino acids. CDR3 DNA: TGTGCCAGGGAGGGGACTGATGTATCCACAGATACGCAGTATTTT. This sequence encodes CAREGTDVSTDTQYF.

The chain couples TRBV6-6 to TRBJ1-2; 7 bases are a match to TRBD1. CDR3 length equals 13 residues. V shed 7 bases and J 7 bases; nucleotides not matched to a gene: 9. Germline CDR1 is MNHNY and CDR2 is SVGAGI (reference sequence). Written as DNA, the CDR3 is TGTGCCAGCAACCATGACAGGGCCCCTGGCTACACCTTC. This gives the protein CASNHDRAPGYTF.

This clone was seen a single time. The chain uses TRBV19 and TRBJ1-3; 10 nucleotides match TRBD1. V dropped 3 bases and J dropped 2; count of bases not matched to a gene: 7. This CDR3 contains 17 residues. Germline loops: CDR1 LNHDA, CDR2 SQIVND (reference sequence). CDR3 sequence (DNA): TGTGCCAGTAGTATCACTGGGACAGGGGAGGCTGGAAACACCATATATTTT. It specifies CASSITGTGEAGNTIYF.

The chain links TRBV19 to TRBJ1-1; D not certain. Germline CDR1 and CDR2: LNHDA and SQIVND (reference sequence). The CDR3 loop spans 13 amino acids. The ends were cut back, 0 bases at V and 3 bases at J, with 5 bases in the middle. CDR3 DNA sequence: TGTGCCAGTAGTATAGATTACGACACTGAAGCTTTCTTT. It specifies CASSIDYDTEAFF.

This clone came up a few times. This chain links TRBV4-2 with TRBJ1-2; 7 nucleotides line up with TRBD1. The CDR3 length is 14 residues. CDR1 and CDR2 (germline): LGHNA, YNFKEQ. The V gene end was trimmed by 4 bases and the J gene end by 3 bases; junction bases not matched to a gene: 5. The CDR3, as DNA: TGTGCCAGCAGCCCGAGACAGGGACACTATGGCTACACCTTC. It specifies CASSPRQGHYGYTF.

This chain's CDR3 is CASRLTGESNQPQHF. The CDR3 region has the DNA TGTGCCAGCAGGTTGACAGGGGAAAGCAATCAGCCCCAGCATTTT. V and J are TRBV6-5 and TRBJ1-5; 8 positions agree with TRBD1. CDR1 and CDR2 from the germline V gene are MNHEY and SVGAGI. The CDR3 spans 15 residues. Trimming cost V 6 bases and J 1 base; bases outside gene matches: 5.

The chain links TRBV6-5 to TRBJ2-7; weak D call: TRBD2 (5 bases). CDR3 length equals 12 residues. Trimming shortened V by 2 bases and J by 6 bases, and 8 bases separated the two germline ends. Per the germline V gene, CDR1 is MNHEY and CDR2 is SVGAGI. The CDR3 sequence: CASSYRGLEQYF. Here the CDR3 DNA reads TGTGCCAGCAGTTACCGAGGGCTCGAGCAGTACTTC.

The genes are TRBV27 and TRBJ2-7; a possible D gene is TRBD2 (6 bases). The CDR3 totals 12 residues. Germline-derived CDR1 and CDR2 are MNHEY and SMNVEV (reference sequence). V was cut by 3 bases and J by 7 bases, with 10 bases left in between. CDR3 residues: CASSFAGSEQYF. Here the CDR3 DNA reads TGTGCCAGCAGTTTCGCGGGGAGTGAGCAGTACTTC.

V is TRBV7-7 and J is TRBJ2-6; 10 bases align to TRBD1. Trimming cost V 5 bases and J 2 bases; bases outside gene matches: 9. This CDR3 has 18 amino acids. CDR1 SSHAT and CDR2 FNYEAQ come from the germline V gene (reference sequence). The CDR3 spells CASSQVPGQGPGANVLTF. CDR3 DNA: TGTGCCAGCAGCCAGGTCCCGGGACAGGGGCCTGGGGCCAACGTCCTGACTTTC.

The chain couples TRBV7-8 to TRBJ1-5; 11 bases map to TRBD1. The J segment lost 6 bases and the V segment lost 5 bases, leaving 9 bases of the junction unmatched. Per the germline V gene, CDR1 is SGHVS and CDR2 is FQNEAQ. CDR3 length: 16 residues. The DNA of the CDR3 is TGTGCCAGCAGCCCCCTCAGGACAGGGGGCAGTCAGCCCCAGCATTTT. Translated, it gives CASSPLRTGGSQPQHF.

The rearrangement uses TRBV2 and TRBJ1-5, with D possibly TRBD1 on 6 matching bases. CDR3 length: 14 amino acids. Germline CDR1 and CDR2: SNHLY and FYNNEI. V was cut by 3 bases and J by 5 bases, with 11 bases left in between. CDR3 loop: CASSESRGDQPQHF. The CDR3 bases are TGTGCCAGCAGTGAGTCCAGGGGAGATCAGCCCCAGCATTTT.

This clone came up once. DNA of the CDR3: TGTGCCAGCAGGTACCTAACAGGGGGCAATCAGCCCCAGCATTTT. This codes for CASRYLTGGNQPQHF. The V gene is TRBV6-1, the J gene TRBJ1-5; 7 bases match TRBD1. Germline V gene lookup returns CDR1 MNHNS and CDR2 SASEGT. V lost 6 bases to trimming and J lost 2 bases; unmatched junction nucleotides: 7. The CDR3 consists of 15 residues.